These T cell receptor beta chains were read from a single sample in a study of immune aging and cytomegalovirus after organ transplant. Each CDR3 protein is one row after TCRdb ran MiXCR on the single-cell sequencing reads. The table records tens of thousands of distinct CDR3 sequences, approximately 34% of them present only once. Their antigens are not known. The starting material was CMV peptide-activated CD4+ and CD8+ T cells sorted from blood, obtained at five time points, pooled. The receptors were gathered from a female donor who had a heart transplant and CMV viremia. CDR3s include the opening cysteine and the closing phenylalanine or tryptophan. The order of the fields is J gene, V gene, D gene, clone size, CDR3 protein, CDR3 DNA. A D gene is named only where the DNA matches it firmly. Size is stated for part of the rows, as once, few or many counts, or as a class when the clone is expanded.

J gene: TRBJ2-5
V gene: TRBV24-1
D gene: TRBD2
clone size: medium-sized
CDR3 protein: CATSDFGLAGSQETQYF
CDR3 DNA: TGTGCCACCAGTGATTTCGGGCTAGCGGGGTCACAAGAGACCCAGTACTTC

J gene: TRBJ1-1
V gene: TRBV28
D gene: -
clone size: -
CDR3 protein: CASSLGRQYTEVFF
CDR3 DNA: TGTGCCAGCAGTTTAGGGAGACAGTACACTGAAGTTTTCTTC

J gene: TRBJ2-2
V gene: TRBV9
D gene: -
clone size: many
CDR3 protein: CASSVESRVDTGGLFF
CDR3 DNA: TGTGCCAGCAGCGTAGAGTCCAGGGTGGACACCGGGGGGCTGTTTTTT

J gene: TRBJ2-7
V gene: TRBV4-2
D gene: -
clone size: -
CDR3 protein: CASSQAGENYEQYF
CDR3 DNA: TGTGCCAGCAGCCAAGCCGGCGAGAACTACGAGCAGTACTTC

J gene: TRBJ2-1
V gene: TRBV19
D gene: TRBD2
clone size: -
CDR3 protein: CASSPRTSGYNEQFF
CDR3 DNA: TGTGCCAGTAGTCCCCGGACTAGCGGGTACAATGAGCAGTTCTTC

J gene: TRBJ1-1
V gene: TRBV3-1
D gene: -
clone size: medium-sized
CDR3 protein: CASSQRDSSTEAFF
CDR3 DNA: TGTGCCAGCAGCCAAAGGGATTCCTCCACTGAAGCTTTCTTT

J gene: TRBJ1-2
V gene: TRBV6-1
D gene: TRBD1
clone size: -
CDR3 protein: CASSEFRQGVVGYTF
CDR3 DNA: TGTGCCAGCAGTGAATTTCGACAGGGGGTTGTTGGCTACACCTTC

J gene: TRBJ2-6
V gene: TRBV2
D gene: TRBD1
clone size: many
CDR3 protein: CASSGQAGANVLTF
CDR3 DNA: TGTGCCAGTTCGGGACAGGCCGGGGCCAACGTCCTGACTTTC

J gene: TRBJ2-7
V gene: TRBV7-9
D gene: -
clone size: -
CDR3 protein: CASSLWDYEQYF
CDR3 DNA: TGTGCCAGCAGCTTATGGGACTACGAGCAGTACTTC

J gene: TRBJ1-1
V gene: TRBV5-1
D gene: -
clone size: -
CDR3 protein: CASSRDLSNTEAFF
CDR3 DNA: TGCGCCAGCAGCAGGGACTTATCGAACACTGAAGCTTTCTTT

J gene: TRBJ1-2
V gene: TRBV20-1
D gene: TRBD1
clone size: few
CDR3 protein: CSARKGQGGGYTF
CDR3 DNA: TGCAGTGCTAGAAAGGGACAGGGCGGCGGCTACACCTTC

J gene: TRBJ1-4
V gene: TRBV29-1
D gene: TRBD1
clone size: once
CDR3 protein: CSAYRGRKLSF
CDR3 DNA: TGCAGCGCCTACAGGGGGCGAAAACTGTCTTTT

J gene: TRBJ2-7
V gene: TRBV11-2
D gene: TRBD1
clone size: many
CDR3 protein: CASSLDRDRSLQQYF
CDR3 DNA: TGTGCCAGCAGCTTGGACCGGGACAGATCCCTCCAGCAGTACTTC

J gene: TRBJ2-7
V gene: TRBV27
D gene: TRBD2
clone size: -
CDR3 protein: CASRPGLAGDRSYEQYF
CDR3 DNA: TGTGCCAGCAGGCCGGGACTAGCGGGAGATCGATCCTACGAGCAGTACTTC

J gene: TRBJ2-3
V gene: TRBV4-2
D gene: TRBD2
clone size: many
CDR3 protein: CASSRTGTSGGGLDTQYF
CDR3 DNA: TGTGCCAGCAGCCGCACCGGGACTAGCGGAGGGGGTCTAGATACGCAGTATTTT

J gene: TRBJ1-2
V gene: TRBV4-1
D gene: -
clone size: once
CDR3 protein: CASSQDRTEPRYGYTF
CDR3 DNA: TGCGCCAGCAGCCAAGATAGGACAGAGCCCCGGTATGGCTACACCTTC

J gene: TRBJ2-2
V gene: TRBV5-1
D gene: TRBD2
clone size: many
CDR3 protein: CASSLTSGKANTGELFF
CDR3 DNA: TGCGCCAGCAGTTTGACTAGCGGGAAAGCGAACACCGGGGAGCTGTTTTTT

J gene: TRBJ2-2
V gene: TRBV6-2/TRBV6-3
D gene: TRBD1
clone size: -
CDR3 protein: CASSYHRDRINTGELFF
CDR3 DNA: TGTGCCAGCAGTTACCACAGGGACAGAATCAACACCGGGGAGCTGTTTTTT

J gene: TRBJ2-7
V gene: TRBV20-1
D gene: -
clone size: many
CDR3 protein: CSARDWAWPIF
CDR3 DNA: TGCAGTGCTAGAGATTGGGCTTGGCCCATCTTC

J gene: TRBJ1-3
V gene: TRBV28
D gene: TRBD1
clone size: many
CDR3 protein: CASSSGTGISGNTIYF
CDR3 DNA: TGTGCCAGCAGTTCCGGGACAGGGATCTCTGGAAACACCATATATTTT

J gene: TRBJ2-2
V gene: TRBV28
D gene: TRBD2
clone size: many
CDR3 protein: CASSLWVLAGDTGELFF
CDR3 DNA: TGTGCCAGCAGTTTATGGGTATTAGCGGGAGACACCGGGGAGCTGTTTTTT

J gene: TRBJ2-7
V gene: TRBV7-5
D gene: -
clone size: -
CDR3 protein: CISVPEAYSCRSSYEQYF
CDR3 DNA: -

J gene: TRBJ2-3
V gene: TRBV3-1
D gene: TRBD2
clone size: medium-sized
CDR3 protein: CASSPGLAGAGADTQYF
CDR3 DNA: TGTGCCAGCAGCCCCGGACTAGCGGGAGCCGGGGCAGATACGCAGTATTTT

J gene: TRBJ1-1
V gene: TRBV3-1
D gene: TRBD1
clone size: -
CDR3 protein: CASSRTPGTGGTEAFF
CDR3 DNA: TGTGCCAGCAGCCGGACCCCCGGGACAGGGGGCACTGAAGCTTTCTTT

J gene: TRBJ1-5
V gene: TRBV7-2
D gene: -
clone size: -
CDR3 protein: CASSVQSNQPQHF
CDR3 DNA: TGTGCCAGCAGCGTACAGAGCAACCAGCCCCAGCATTTT

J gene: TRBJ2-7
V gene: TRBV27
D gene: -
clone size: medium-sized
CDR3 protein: CASSSIGQGYYEQYF
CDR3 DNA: TGTGCCAGCAGTTCCATAGGGCAGGGGTACTACGAGCAGTACTTC

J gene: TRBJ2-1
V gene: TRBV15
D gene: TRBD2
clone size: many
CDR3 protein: CATRGLASYNEQFF
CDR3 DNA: TGTGCCACCAGGGGACTAGCCTCCTACAATGAGCAGTTCTTC

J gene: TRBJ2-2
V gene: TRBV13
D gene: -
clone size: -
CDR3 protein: CANNQGPRTGELFF
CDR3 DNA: TGTGCCAACAACCAAGGCCCTCGCACCGGGGAGCTGTTTTTT

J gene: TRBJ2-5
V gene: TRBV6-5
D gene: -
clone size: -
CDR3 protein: CACSYYGSRGETQYF
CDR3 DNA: TGTGCCTGCAGTTACTACGGGAGTAGGGGAGAGACCCAGTACTTC

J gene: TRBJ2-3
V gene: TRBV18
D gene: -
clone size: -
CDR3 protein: CASSPTLGAAMRSDTQYF
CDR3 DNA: TGTGCCAGCTCACCGACCTTAGGGGCGGCCATGAGATCAGATACGCAGTATTTT

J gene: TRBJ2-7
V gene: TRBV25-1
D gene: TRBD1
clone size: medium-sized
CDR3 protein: CASSEQGVGGWYEQYF
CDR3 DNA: TGTGCCAGCAGTGAACAGGGGGTAGGGGGTTGGTACGAGCAGTACTTC

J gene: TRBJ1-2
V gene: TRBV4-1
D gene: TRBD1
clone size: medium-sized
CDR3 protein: CASSPRGQRGPASNYGYTF
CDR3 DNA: TGCGCCAGCAGCCCGAGGGGACAGAGGGGACCAGCCTCTAACTATGGCTACACCTTC

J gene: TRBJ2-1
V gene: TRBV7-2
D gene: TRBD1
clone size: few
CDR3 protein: CASSLSGTGVNNEQFF
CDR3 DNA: TGTGCCAGCAGCTTAAGCGGGACAGGGGTGAACAATGAGCAGTTCTTC

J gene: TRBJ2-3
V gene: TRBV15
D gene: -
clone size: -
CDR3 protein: CATSREGLWELGTDTQYF
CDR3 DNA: TGTGCCACCAGCAGAGAAGGTTTGTGGGAGCTGGGCACAGATACGCAGTATTTT

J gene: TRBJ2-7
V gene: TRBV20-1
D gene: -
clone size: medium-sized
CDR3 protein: CSARTPSYEQYF
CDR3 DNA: TGCAGTGCTAGGACTCCCTCGTACGAGCAGTACTTC

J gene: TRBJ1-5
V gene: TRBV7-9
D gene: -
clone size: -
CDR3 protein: CASSLGTNQPQHF
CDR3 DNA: TGTGCCAGCAGCTTAGGTACGAATCAGCCCCAGCATTTT

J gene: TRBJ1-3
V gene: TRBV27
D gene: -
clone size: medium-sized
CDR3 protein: CASSIGPLSGNTIYF
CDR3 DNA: TGTGCCAGCAGTATAGGGCCTCTCTCTGGAAACACCATATATTTT

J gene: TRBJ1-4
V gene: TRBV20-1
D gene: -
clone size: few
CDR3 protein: CSARGGGANEKLFF
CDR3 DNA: TGCAGTGCTAGAGGTGGTGGCGCTAATGAAAAACTGTTTTTT

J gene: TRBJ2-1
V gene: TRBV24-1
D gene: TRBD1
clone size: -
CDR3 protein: CATTTGVGEQLF
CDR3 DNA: TGTGCCACTACTACAGGGGTCGGTGAGCAGTTATTC

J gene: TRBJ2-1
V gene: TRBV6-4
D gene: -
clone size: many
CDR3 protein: CASSDRIAQFNEQFF
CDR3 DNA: TGTGCCAGCAGTGACCGGATAGCGCAGTTCAATGAGCAGTTCTTC

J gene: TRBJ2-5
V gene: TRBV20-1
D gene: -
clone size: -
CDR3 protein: CSARELGKAEETQYF
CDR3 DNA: TGCAGTGCTAGAGAATTAGGGAAGGCTGAGGAGACCCAGTACTTC

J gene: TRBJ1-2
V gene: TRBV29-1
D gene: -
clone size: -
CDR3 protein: CSVESGLYGYTF
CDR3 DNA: TGCAGCGTTGAATCGGGGCTCTATGGCTACACCTTC

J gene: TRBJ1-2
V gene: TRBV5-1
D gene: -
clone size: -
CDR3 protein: CASSFSGRYYGYTF
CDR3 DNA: TGCGCCAGCAGCTTTTCAGGGCGGTACTATGGCTACACCTTC

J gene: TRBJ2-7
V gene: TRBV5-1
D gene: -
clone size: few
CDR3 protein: CAKPLWTYEQYF
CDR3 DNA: TGCGCCAAACCCCTATGGACCTACGAGCAGTACTTC

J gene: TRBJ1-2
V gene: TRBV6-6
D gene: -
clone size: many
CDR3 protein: CASSYGQGHGYTF
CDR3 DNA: TGTGCCAGCAGTTACGGGCAGGGGCATGGCTACACCTTC